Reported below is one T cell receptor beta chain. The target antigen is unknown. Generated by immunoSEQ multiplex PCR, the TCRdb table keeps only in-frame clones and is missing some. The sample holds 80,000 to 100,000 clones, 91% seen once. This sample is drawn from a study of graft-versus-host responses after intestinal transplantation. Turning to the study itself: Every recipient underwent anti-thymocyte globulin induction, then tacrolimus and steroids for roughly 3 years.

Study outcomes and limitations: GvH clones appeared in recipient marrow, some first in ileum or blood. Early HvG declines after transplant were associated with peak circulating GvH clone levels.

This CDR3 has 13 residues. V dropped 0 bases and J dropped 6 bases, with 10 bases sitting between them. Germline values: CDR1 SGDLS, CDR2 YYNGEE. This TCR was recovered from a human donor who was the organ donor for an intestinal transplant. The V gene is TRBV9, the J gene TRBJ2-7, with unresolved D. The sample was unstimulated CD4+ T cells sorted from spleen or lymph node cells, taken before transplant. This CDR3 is CASSVAPIREQYF. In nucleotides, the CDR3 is TGTGCCAGCAGCGTAGCCCCTATTCGCGAGCAGTACTTC.